Many counts were recorded for the clone carrying this T cell receptor beta chain. The antigen remains unidentified. These data come from a study of T-cell reconstitution after alpha-beta-depleted transplantation in children. Study-level findings and limits: Most T-cell counts and diversity one year after the transplant came from T cells that were newly produced. Alpha-beta T cells present about two months after transplant were reported to originate from several hundred expanded graft clones. For some patients, TCRbeta diversity was high at day 60 because of recipient T cells and thymic progenitors that survived.

The TCRbeta library incorporated unique molecular identifiers. Each CDR3 protein is one row after TCRdb ran MiXCR on the PCR reads. Of 700,000 or so distinct CDR3 sequences in the sample, around 13% were seen once. The sample in question was PBMCs, obtained before TCRalphabeta/CD19-depleted stem cell transplant. The clonotype originates from a girl aged 2 to 10 with congenital amegakaryocytic thrombocytopenia, due to receive a stem cell transplant.

CDR3 nucleotides: TGCGCCAGCAGCTTGGAGCCCGGCGACAGGACTAAAAACATTCAGTACTTC. Amino acid sequence: CASSLEPGDRTKNIQYF. The V gene is TRBV5-1, the J gene TRBJ2-4, with a weak D call TRBD1 (6 bases). This CDR3 comprises 17 residues. Germline values: CDR1 SGHRS, CDR2 YFSETQ. V lost 0 bases, J lost 4 bases, and 17 bases lay in between.